Listed here is a single TCR beta chain. The donors were part of the validation cohort, which consisted of roughly 110 subjects and was separate from the first cohort of hundreds of subjects. The record originates from a study of cytomegalovirus exposure and HLA in healthy donors. Germline CDR1 is SGHDN and CDR2 is FVKESK. V gave up 1 base and J gave up 0 bases; unmatched junction bases: 4. The CDR3 length is 18 residues. Profiling relied on immunoSEQ multiplex PCR, and the TCRdb table lists in-frame clones only, not all of them. The table has around 170,000 clones, more than 75% seen once. This clonotype originated in a man younger than 30 in good health and CMV-seronegative. This sequence joins TRBV14 and TRBJ2-3, with 13 bases lining up with TRBD2. The sample comprised PBMCs. For the CDR3, the DNA is TGTGCCAGCAGCCAAGGGACTAGCGGGGGAACTAGCACAGATACGCAGTATTTT. This translates into CASSQGTSGGTSTDTQYF.